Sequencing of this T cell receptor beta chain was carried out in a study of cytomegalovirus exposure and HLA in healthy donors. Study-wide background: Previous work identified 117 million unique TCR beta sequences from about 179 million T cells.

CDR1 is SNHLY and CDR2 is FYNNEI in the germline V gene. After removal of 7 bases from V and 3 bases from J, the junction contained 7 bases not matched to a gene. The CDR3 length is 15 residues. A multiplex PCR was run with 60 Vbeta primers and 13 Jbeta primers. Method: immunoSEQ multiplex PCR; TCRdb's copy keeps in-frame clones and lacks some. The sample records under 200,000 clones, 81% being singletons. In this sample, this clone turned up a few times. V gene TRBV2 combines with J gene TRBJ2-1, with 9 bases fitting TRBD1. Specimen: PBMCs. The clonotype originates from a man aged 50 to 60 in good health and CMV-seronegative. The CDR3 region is CASMGRDRVYNEQFF. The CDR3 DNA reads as TGTGCCAGCATGGGCCGGGACAGGGTCTACAATGAGCAGTTCTTC.